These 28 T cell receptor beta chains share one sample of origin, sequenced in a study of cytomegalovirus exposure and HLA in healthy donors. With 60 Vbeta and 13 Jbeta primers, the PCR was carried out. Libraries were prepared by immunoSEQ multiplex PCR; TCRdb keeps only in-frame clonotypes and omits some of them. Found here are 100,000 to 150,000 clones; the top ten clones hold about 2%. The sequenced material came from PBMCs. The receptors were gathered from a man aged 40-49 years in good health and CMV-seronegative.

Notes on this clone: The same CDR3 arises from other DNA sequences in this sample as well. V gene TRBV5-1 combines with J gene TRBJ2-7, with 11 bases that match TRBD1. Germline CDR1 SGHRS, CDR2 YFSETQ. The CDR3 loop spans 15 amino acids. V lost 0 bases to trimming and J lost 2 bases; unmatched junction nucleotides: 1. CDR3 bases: TGCGCCAGCAGCTTGGGGGGACAGGGGGCCTACGAGCAGTACTTC. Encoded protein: CASSLGGQGAYEQYF.

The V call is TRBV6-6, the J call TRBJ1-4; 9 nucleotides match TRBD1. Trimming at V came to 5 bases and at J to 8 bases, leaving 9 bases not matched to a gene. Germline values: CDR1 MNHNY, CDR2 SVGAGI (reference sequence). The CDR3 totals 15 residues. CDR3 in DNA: TGTGCCAGCAGTAACCTACAGGGGGCGGGAGAAAAACTGTTTTTT. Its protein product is CASSNLQGAGEKLFF.

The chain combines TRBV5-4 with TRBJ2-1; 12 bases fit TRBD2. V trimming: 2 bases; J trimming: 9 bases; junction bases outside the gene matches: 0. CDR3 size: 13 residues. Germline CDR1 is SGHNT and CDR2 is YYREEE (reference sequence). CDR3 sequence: CASSLLAGGEQFF. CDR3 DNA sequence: TGTGCCAGCAGCTTACTAGCGGGAGGTGAGCAGTTCTTC. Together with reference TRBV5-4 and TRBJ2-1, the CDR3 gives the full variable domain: ETGVTQSPTHLIKTRGQQVTLRCSSQSGHNTVSWYQQALGQGPQFIFQYYREEENGRGNFPPRFSGLQFPNYSSELNVNALELDDSALYLCASSLLAGGEQFFGPGTRLTVL.

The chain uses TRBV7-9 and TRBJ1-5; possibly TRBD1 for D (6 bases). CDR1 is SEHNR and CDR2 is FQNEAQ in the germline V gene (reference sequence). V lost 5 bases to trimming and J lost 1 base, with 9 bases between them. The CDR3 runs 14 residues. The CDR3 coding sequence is TGTGCCAGCAGCACCGACAGGAGCAATCAGCCCCAGCATTTT. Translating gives CASSTDRSNQPQHF.

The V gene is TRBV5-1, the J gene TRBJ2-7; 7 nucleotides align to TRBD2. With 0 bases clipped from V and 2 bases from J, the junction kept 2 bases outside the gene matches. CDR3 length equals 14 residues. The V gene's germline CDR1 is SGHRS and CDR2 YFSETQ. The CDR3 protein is CASSLGGRTYEQYF. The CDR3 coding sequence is TGCGCCAGCAGCTTGGGCGGGAGAACCTACGAGCAGTACTTC.

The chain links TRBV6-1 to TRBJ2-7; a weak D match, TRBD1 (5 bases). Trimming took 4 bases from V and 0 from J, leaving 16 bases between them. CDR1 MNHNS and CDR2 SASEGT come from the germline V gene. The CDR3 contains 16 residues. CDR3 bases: TGTGCCAGCAGTGGGCAGAGATCCCAGGGCTCCTACGAGCAGTACTTC. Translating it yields CASSGQRSQGSYEQYF.

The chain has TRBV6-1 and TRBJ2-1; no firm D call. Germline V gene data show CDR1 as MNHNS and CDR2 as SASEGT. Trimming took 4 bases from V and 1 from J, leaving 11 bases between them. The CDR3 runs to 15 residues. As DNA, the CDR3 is TGTGCCAGCAGTGGAGACATCCTTTCCTACAATGAGCAGTTCTTC. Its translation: CASSGDILSYNEQFF.

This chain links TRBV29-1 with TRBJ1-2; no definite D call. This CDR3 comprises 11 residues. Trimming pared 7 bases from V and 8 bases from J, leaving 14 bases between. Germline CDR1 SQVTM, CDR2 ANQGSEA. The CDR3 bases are TGCAGCGCCGAGGATGGCCGGGGCTACACCTTC. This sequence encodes CSAEDGRGYTF.

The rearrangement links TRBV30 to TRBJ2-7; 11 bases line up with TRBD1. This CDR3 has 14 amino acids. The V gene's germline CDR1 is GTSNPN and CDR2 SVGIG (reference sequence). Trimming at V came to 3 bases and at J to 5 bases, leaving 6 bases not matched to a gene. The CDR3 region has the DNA TGTGCCTGGAGCGCGGACAGGGGGCGTAACGAGCAGTACTTC. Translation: CAWSADRGRNEQYF. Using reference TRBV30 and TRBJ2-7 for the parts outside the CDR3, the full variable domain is SQTIHQWPATLVQPVGSPLSLECTVEGTSNPNLYWYRQAAGRGLQLLFYSVGIGQISSEVPQNLSASRPQDRQFILSSKKLLLSDSGFYLCAWSADRGRNEQYFGPGTRLTVT.

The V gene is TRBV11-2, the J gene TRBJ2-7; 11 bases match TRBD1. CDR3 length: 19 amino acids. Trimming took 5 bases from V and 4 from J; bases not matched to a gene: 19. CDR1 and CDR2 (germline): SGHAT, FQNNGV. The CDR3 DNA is TGTGCCAGCAGCCAGCCGGCGGGACAGGGGGACTCCCACTCTTACGAGCAGTACTTC. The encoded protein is CASSQPAGQGDSHSYEQYF.

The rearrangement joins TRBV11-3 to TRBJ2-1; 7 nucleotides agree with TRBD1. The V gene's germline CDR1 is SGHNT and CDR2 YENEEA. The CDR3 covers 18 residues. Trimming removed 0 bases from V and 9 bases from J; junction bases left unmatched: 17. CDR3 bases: TGTGCCAGCAGCTTAGAAGTCGTCAGGGGGACGCCCCTGGGTGAGCAGTTCTTC. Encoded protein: CASSLEVVRGTPLGEQFF.

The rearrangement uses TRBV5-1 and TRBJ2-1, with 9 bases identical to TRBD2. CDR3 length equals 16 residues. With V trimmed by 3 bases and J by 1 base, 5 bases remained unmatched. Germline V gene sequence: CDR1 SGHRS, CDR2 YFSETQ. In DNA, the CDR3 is TGCGCCAGCAGCTCCCAAGCGGGGGGTTCCTACAATGAGCAGTTCTTC. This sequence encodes CASSSQAGGSYNEQFF.

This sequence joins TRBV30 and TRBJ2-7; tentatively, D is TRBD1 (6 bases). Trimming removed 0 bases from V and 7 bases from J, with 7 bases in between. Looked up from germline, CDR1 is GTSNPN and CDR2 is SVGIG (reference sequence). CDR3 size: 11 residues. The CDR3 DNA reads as TGTGCCTGGAGTGTACAGGGTGAGCAGTACTTC. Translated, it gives CAWSVQGEQYF.

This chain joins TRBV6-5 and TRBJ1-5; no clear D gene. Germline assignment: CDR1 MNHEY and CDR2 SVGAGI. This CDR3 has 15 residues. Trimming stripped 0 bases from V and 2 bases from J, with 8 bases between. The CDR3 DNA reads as TGTGCCAGCAGTTACTCTTGGGCAGGCAATCAGCCCCAGCATTTT. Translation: CASSYSWAGNQPQHF.

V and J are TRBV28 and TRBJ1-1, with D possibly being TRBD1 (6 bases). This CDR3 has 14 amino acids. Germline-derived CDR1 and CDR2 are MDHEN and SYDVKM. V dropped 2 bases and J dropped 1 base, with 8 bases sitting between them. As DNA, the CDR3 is TGTGCCAGCAGTTTACAGGGGCCGAACACTGAAGCTTTCTTT. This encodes CASSLQGPNTEAFF.

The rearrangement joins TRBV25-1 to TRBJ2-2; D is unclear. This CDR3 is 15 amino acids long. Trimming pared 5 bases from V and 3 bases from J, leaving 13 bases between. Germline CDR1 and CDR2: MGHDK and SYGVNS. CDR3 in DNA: TGTGCCAGCAGTCTCTCCGACTCTTACACCGGGGAGCTGTTTTTT. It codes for CASSLSDSYTGELFF.

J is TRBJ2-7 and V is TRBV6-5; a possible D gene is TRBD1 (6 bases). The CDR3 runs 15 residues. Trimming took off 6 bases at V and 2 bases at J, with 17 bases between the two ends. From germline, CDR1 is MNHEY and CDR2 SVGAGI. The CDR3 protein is CASRLRDTGTYEQYF. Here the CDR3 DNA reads TGTGCCAGCAGACTACGGGACACGGGGACCTACGAGCAGTACTTC.

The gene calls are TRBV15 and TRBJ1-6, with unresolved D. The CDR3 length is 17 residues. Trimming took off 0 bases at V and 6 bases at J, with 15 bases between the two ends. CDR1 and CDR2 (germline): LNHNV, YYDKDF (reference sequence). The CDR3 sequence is CATSRDRETARNSPLHF. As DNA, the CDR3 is TGTGCCACCAGCAGAGATCGGGAAACGGCCCGTAATTCACCCCTCCACTTT.

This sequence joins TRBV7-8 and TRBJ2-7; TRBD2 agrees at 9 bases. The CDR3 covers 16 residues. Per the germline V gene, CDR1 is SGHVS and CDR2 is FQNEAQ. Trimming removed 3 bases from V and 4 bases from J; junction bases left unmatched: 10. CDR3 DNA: TGTGCCAGCAGCTTTATGCCTAGCGGGATTATTTACGAGCAGTACTTC. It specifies CASSFMPSGIIYEQYF.

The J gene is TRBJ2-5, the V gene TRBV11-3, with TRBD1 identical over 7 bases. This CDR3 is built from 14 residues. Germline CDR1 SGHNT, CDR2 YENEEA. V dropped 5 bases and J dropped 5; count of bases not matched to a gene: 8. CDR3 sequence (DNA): TGTGCCAGCAGCATAACAGGGGTCCAGGAGACCCAGTACTTC. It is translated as CASSITGVQETQYF.

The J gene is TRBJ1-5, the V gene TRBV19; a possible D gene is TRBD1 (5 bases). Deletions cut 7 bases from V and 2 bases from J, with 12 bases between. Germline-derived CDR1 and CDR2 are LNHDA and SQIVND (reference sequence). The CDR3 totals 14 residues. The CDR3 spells CASTPWGGNQPQHF. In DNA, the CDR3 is TGTGCCAGTACCCCGTGGGGGGGCAATCAGCCCCAGCATTTT.

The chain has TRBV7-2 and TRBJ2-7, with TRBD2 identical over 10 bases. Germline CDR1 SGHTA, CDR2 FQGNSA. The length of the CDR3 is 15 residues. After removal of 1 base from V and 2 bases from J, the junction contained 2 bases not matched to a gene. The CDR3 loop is CASSLEAGGTYEQYF. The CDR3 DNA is TGTGCCAGCAGCTTAGAAGCGGGAGGGACCTACGAGCAGTACTTC.

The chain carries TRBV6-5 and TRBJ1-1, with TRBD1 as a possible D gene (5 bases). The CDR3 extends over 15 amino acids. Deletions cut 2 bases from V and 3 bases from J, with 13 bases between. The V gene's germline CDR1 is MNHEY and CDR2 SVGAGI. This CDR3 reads CASSYQGSGYTEAFF. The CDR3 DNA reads TGTGCCAGCAGTTACCAGGGTTCAGGGTACACTGAAGCTTTCTTT.

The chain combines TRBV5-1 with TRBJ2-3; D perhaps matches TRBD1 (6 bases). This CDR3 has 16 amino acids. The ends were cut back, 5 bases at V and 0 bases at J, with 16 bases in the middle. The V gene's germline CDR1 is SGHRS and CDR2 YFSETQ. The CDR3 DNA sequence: TGCGCCAGCAGTTCGGGACAACACAGCAGCACAGATACGCAGTATTTT. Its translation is CASSSGQHSSTDTQYF. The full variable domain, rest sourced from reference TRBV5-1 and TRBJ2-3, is KAGVTQTPRYLIKTRGQQVTLSCSPISGHRSVSWYQQTPGQGLQFLFEYFSETQRNKGNFPGRFSGRQFSNSRSEMNVSTLELGDSALYLCASSSGQHSSTDTQYFGPGTRLTVL.

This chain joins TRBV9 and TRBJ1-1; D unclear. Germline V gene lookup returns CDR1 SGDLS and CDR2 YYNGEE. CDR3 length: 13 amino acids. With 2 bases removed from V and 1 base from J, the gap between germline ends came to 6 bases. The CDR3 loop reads CASSVLENTEAFF. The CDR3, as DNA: TGTGCCAGCAGCGTGTTAGAGAACACTGAAGCTTTCTTT.

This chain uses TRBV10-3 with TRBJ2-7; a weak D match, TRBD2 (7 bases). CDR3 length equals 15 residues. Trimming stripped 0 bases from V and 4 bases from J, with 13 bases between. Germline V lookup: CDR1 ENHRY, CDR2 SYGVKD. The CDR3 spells CAISESGGAGYEQYF. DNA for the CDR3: TGTGCCATCAGTGAGTCTGGGGGGGCCGGGTACGAGCAGTACTTC.

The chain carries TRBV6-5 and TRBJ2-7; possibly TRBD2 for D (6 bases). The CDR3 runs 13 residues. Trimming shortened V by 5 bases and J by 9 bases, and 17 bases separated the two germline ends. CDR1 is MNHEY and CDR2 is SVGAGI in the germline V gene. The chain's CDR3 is CASSGGTLGGQYF. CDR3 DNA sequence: TGTGCCAGCAGTGGAGGGACCCTTGGTGGGCAGTACTTC.

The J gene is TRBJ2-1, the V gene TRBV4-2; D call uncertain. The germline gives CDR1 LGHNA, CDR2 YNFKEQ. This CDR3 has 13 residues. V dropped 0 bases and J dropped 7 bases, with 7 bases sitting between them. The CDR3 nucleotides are TGTGCCAGCAGCCAAGAACTGCGGAATGAGCAGTTCTTC. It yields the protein CASSQELRNEQFF.